These 13 T cell receptor beta chains came from one sample sequenced in a study of blood T cell repertoires in COVID-19. Repertoires were generated with immunoSEQ multiplex PCR, while TCRdb's copy carries only in-frame clones and drops some. The table lists about 140,000 clones, 85% to 90% of them singletons, with 7% to 10% in the top ten. Source material: peripheral blood. These receptors were collected from a woman aged 55-70 years with acute or convalescent COVID-19.

The chain combines TRBV20-1 with TRBJ1-5; D gene unclear. V lost 3 bases and J lost 6, with 18 bases in between. The germline gives CDR1 DFQATT, CDR2 SNEGSKA (reference sequence). This CDR3 is built from 15 residues. CDR3 sequence reads: CSASLAASTSQPQHF. CDR3 in DNA: TGCAGTGCTAGTCTCGCAGCAAGTACTAGTCAGCCCCAGCATTTT.

The J gene is TRBJ2-3, the V gene TRBV28, with TRBD2 identical over 9 bases. The junction had 22 bases not matched to a gene; V was cut back by 6 bases and J by 3 bases. CDR1 MDHEN and CDR2 SYDVKM come from the germline V gene. The CDR3 is 20 amino acids. Here the CDR3 reads CASSGAGGLPTAQQTDTQYF. CDR3 DNA sequence: TGTGCCAGCAGCGGGGCGGGGGGGCTCCCTACCGCCCAACAAACAGATACGCAGTATTTT. Combining the CDR3 with reference TRBV28 and TRBJ2-3 gives the whole variable domain DVKVTQSSRYLVKRTGEKVFLECVQDMDHENMFWYRQDPGLGLRLIYFSYDVKMKEKGDIPEGYSVSREKKERFSLILESASTNQTSMYLCASSGAGGLPTAQQTDTQYFGPGTRLTVL.

In this sample, this clone turned up a few times. The V and J genes are TRBV10-3 and TRBJ1-2; a weak D match, TRBD1 (5 bases). Between the trimmed V and J ends, which lost 2 bases and 2 bases, there was a span of 12 bases. Germline V gene lookup returns CDR1 ENHRY and CDR2 SYGVKD. This CDR3 region has 15 residues. The chain's CDR3 is CAISETGDMNYGYTF. CDR3 nucleotides: TGTGCCATCAGTGAGACAGGAGACATGAACTATGGCTACACCTTC.

The gene calls are TRBV5-1 and TRBJ1-6, with D hard to call. The CDR3 length is 15 residues. Germline values: CDR1 SGHRS, CDR2 YFSETQ. V shed 0 bases and J shed 6 bases, with 10 bases lying between them. The CDR3, as DNA: TGCGCCAGCAGCTTGGGTAGGGAGCGTAATTCACCCCTCCACTTT. It specifies CASSLGRERNSPLHF.

This chain links TRBV7-6 with TRBJ2-5, with 8 bases aligning to TRBD1. V lost 4 bases and J lost 3; bases outside the gene matches: 7. The CDR3 consists of 15 residues. Germline V lookup: CDR1 SGHVS, CDR2 FNYEAQ. For the CDR3, the DNA is TGTGCCAGCAGCTCAACGGACAGGGAAGAAGAGACCCAGTACTTC. The encoded protein is CASSSTDREEETQYF. Full variable domain (missing parts from reference TRBV7-6 and TRBJ2-5): GAGVSQSPRYKVTKRGQDVALRCDPISGHVSLYWYRQALGQGPEFLTYFNYEAQQDKSGLPNDRFSAERPEGSISTLTIQRTEQRDSAMYRCASSSTDREEETQYFGPGTRLLVL.

In its sample, this clone was seen once. The rearrangement uses TRBV3-1 (or the pseudogene TRBV3-2) and TRBJ2-1; TRBD2 aligns across 7 bases. The CDR3 spans 16 residues. The V gene's germline CDR1 is LGHDT and CDR2 YNNKEL (reference sequence). Trimming took 4 bases from V and 4 from J; bases not matched to a gene: 10. The CDR3 coding sequence is TGTGCCAGCAGCCGAAGCGGGGCAATTCAATACAATGAGCAGTTCTTC. Translating it yields CASSRSGAIQYNEQFF.

This chain links TRBV15 with TRBJ2-2, with 9 positions matching TRBD2. Germline CDR1 LNHNV, CDR2 YYDKDF (reference sequence). V lost 4 bases and J lost 7; bases outside the gene matches: 7. The CDR3 is made up of 15 amino acids. CDR3 protein: CATSTRGGAVGELFF. The CDR3 nucleotides read TGTGCCACCAGCACCCGCGGGGGGGCGGTCGGGGAGCTGTTTTTT.

This clone was counted a single time. One junction end disagrees with the germline gene, perhaps due to a read error. The CDR3 reads CASSPGPLF. The CDR3 bases are TGTGCCAGCAGCCCCGGTCCCCTTTTT. The chain has TRBV7-8 and TRBJ1-1; D is unclear. Looked up from germline, CDR1 is SGHVS and CDR2 is FQNEAQ. CDR3 size: 9 residues.

The genes are TRBV29-1 and TRBJ1-2; 7 nucleotides match TRBD1. V dropped 5 bases and J dropped 4; count of bases not matched to a gene: 7. Germline V gene lookup returns CDR1 SQVTM and CDR2 ANQGSEA. The CDR3 has 13 residues. CDR3 nucleotides: TGCAGCGTTCAGGGGGGAAACATCTATGGCTACACCTTC. Amino acids: CSVQGGNIYGYTF.

This chain uses TRBV9 with TRBJ2-5, with D possibly TRBD1 on 5 matching bases. CDR3 length equals 13 residues. Trimming stripped 3 bases from V and 0 bases from J, with 6 bases between. The germline CDR1 and CDR2 sequences are SGDLS and YYNGEE. The CDR3 reads CASSEGYQETQYF. The CDR3 bases are TGTGCCAGCAGCGAGGGGTACCAAGAGACCCAGTACTTC.

This clone was counted only a few times. V and J are TRBV19 and TRBJ2-1; 11 bases are a match to TRBD1. V trimming: 10 bases; J trimming: 0 bases; junction bases outside the gene matches: 14. CDR1 and CDR2 (germline): LNHDA, SQIVND (reference sequence). CDR3 size: 18 residues. CDR3 sequence: CATLGDRDRGSSYNEQFF. For the CDR3, the DNA is TGTGCCACCCTGGGGGACCGGGACAGGGGGAGCTCCTACAATGAGCAGTTCTTC.

CDR3 in DNA: TGTGCCAGCAGCGTGGCGACGGGACTAGGGTACAATGAGCAGTTCTTC. This encodes CASSVATGLGYNEQFF. The chain links TRBV9 to TRBJ2-1; the match to TRBD2 covers 8 bases. Germline-derived CDR1 and CDR2 are SGDLS and YYNGEE. The CDR3 is made up of 16 amino acids. The J segment lost 4 bases and the V segment lost 2 bases, leaving 8 bases of the junction unmatched.

J is TRBJ2-5 and V is TRBV10-3; TRBD1 might be the D (5 bases). Deletions cut 7 bases from V and 5 bases from J, with 14 bases between. The CDR3 runs to 13 residues. CDR1 ENHRY and CDR2 SYGVKD come from the germline V gene. The CDR3 DNA follows: TGTGCCATCACCCCCAGGGCGGAGGAGACCCAGTACTTC. This codes for CAITPRAEETQYF.